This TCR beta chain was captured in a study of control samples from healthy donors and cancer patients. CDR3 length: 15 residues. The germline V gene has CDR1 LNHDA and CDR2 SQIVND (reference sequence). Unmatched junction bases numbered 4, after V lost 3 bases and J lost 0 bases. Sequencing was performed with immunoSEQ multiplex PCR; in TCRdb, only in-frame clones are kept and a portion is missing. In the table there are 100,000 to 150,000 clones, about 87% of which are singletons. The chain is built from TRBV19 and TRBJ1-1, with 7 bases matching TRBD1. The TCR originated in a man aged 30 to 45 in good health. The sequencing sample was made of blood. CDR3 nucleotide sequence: TGTGCCAGTAGTATTAGTACAGGGGTGAACACTGAAGCTTTCTTT. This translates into CASSISTGVNTEAFF. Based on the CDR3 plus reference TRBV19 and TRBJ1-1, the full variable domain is DGGITQSPKYLFRKEGQNVTLSCEQNLNHDAMYWYRQDPGQGLRLIYYSQIVNDFQKGDIAEGYSVSREKKESFPLTVTSAQKNPTAFYLCASSISTGVNTEAFFGQGTRLTVV.